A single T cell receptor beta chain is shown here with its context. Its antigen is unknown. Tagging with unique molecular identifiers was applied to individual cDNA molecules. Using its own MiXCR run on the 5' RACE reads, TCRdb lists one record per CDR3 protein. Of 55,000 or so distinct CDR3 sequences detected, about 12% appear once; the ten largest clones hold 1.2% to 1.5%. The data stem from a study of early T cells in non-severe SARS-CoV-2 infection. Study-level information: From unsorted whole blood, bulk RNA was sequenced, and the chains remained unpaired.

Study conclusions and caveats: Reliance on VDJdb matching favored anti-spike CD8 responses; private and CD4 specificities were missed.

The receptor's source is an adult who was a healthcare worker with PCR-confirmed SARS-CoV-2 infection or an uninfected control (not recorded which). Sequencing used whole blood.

The CDR3: CASSPYRVFGGYTF. The CDR3 nucleotides are TGCGCCAGCAGCCCCTACAGGGTTTTCGGTGGCTACACCTTC. The rearrangement uses TRBV5-1 and TRBJ1-2, with TRBD1 as a possible D gene (6 bases). This CDR3 has 14 residues. Trimming shortened V by 4 bases and J by 7 bases, and 17 bases separated the two germline ends. Germline CDR1 reads SGHRS; CDR2 reads YFSETQ.